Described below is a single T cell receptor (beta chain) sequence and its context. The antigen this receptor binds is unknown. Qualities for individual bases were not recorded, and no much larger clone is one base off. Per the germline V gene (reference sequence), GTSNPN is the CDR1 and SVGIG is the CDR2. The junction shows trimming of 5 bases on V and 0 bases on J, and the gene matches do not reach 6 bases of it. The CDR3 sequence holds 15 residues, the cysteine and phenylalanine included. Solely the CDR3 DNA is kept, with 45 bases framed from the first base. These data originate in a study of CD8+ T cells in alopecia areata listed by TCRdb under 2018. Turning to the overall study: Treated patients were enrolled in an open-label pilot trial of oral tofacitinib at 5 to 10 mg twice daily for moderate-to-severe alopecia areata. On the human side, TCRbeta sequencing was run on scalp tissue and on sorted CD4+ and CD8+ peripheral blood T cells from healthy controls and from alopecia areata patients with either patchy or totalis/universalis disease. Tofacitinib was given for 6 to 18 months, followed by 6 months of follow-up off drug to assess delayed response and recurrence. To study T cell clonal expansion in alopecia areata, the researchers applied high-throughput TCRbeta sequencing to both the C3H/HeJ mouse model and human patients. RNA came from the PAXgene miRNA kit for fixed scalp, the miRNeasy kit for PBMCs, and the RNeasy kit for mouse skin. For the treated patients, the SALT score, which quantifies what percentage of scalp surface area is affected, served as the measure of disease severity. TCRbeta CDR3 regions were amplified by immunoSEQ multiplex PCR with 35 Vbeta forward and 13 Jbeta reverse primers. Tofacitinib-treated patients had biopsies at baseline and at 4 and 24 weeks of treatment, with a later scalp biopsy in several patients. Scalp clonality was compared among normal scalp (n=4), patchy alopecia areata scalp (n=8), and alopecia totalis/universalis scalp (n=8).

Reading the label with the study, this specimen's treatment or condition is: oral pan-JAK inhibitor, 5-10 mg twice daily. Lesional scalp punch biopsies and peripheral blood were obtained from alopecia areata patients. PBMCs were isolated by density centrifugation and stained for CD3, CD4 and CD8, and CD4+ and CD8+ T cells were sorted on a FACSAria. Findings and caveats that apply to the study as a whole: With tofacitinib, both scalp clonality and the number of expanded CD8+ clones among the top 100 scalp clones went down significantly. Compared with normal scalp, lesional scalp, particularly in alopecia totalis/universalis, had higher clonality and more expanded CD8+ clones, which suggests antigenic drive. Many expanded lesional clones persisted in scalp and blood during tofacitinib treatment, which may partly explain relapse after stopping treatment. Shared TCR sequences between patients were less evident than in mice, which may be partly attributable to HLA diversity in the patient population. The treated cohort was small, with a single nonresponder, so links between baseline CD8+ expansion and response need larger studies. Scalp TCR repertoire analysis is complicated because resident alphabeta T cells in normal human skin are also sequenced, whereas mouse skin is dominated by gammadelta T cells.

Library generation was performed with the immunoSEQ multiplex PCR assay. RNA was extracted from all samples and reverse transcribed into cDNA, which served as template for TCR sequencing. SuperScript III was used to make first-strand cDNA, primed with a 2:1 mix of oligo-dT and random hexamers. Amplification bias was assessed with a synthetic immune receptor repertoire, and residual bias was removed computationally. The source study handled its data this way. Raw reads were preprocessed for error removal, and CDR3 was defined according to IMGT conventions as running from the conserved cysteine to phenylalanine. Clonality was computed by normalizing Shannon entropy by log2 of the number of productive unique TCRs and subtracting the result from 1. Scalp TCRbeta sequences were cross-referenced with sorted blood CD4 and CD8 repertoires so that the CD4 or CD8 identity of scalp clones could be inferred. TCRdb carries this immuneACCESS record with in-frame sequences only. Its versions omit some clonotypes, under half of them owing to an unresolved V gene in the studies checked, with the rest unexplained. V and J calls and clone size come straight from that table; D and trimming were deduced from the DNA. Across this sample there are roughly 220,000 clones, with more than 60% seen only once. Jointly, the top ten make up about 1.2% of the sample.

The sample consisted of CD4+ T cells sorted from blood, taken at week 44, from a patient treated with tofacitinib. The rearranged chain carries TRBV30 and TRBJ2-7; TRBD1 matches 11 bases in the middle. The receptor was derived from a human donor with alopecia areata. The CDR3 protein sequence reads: CAWGQGARFSYEQYF. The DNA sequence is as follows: TGTGCCTGGGGACAGGGGGCACGTTTCTCCTACGAGCAGTACTTC.